The 14 T cell receptor beta chains in this list originate from one sample, sequenced in a study of blood T cell repertoires in COVID-19. Only in-frame clones appear in the TCRdb table, and some are missing; sequencing was by immunoSEQ multiplex PCR. The table shows roughly 100,000 clones, with over 80% occurring only once. The sample comprised peripheral blood. The receptors were sampled from a man older than 75 with acute or convalescent COVID-19.

This clone was seen a single time. The chain recombines TRBV19 with TRBJ1-6; D remains unclear. The CDR3 extends over 15 amino acids. Trimming took off 3 bases at V and 8 bases at J, with 14 bases between the two ends. Looked up from germline, CDR1 is LNHDA and CDR2 is SQIVND (reference sequence). The chain's CDR3 is CASSISPSADSPLHF. CDR3 nucleotides: TGTGCCAGTAGTATCTCCCCCTCGGCGGATTCACCCCTCCACTTT.

This chain's CDR3 is CASRLLAGGQETQYF. The CDR3 DNA reads TGTGCCAGCAGGCTACTAGCGGGGGGCCAAGAGACCCAGTACTTC. The chain carries TRBV3-1 (or the pseudogene TRBV3-2) and TRBJ2-5; 12 bases match TRBD2. Losses at the gene ends were 6 bases for V and 1 base for J; bases not matched to a gene: 3. CDR1 is LGHDT and CDR2 is YNNKEL in the germline V gene (reference sequence). This CDR3 is 15 amino acids long.

This chain uses TRBV10-3 with TRBJ1-5; maybe TRBD1 (5 bases). Germline V gene data show CDR1 as ENHRY and CDR2 as SYGVKD. V shed 5 bases and J shed 4 bases, with 15 bases lying between them. This CDR3 region has 15 residues. The CDR3 protein is CAISLSATANQPQHF. The CDR3 DNA sequence: TGTGCCATCAGTTTGTCGGCGACAGCTAATCAGCCCCAGCATTTT.

The chain employs TRBV5-8 and TRBJ2-2; 7 bases line up with TRBD1. Germline CDR1 SGHTS, CDR2 YDEGEE. J was trimmed by 5 bases and V by 5 bases; bases with no gene match: 6. This CDR3 is built from 14 residues. The CDR3 protein is CASRWGQQTGELFF. DNA of the CDR3: TGTGCCAGCAGATGGGGACAGCAAACCGGGGAGCTGTTTTTT.

This chain uses TRBV27 with TRBJ2-3; TRBD1 aligns across 7 bases. The CDR3 covers 16 residues. The V gene end was trimmed by 7 bases and the J gene end by 1 base; junction bases not matched to a gene: 11. Germline V gives CDR1 MNHEY, CDR2 SMNVEV (reference sequence). CDR3 sequence reads: CASMPGTAERTDTQYF. The DNA for the CDR3 is TGTGCCAGCATGCCCGGGACAGCCGAGCGCACAGATACGCAGTATTTT.

This clone was detected once. This chain uses TRBV3-1 (or the pseudogene TRBV3-2) with TRBJ1-2; D not certain. This CDR3 spans 14 amino acids. Trimming cost V 0 bases and J 7 bases, with 12 bases left between them. Germline V gene data show CDR1 as LGHDT and CDR2 as YNNKEL (reference sequence). The CDR3 nucleotides read TGTGCCAGCAGCCAAGAAGAGGGAAAGGGTGGCTACACCTTC. This encodes CASSQEEGKGGYTF.

As DNA, the CDR3 is TGTGCCAGTAGTGGAAATCGACAGGCTGACGAAAAACTGTTTTTT. Translated, it gives CASSGNRQADEKLFF. The chain carries TRBV19 and TRBJ1-4; D possibly corresponds to TRBD1 (6 bases). From germline, CDR1 is LNHDA and CDR2 SQIVND (reference sequence). Trimming took off 5 bases at V and 8 bases at J, with 18 bases between the two ends. The length of the CDR3 is 15 residues.

This clone appeared a single time. The chain has TRBV6-4 and TRBJ2-1; 8 bases match TRBD1. Trimming cost V 5 bases and J 0 bases; bases outside gene matches: 6. Per germline, CDR1 MRHNA and CDR2 SNTAGT. CDR3 length equals 16 residues. The CDR3 nucleotides are TGTGCCAGCAGTAGAACAGACAGGGGCTCCTACAATGAGCAGTTCTTC. It specifies CASSRTDRGSYNEQFF.

V and J are TRBV15 and TRBJ2-7; TRBD1 might be the D (6 bases). V lost 1 base and J lost 4, with 17 bases in between. Germline V lookup: CDR1 LNHNV, CDR2 YYDKDF (reference sequence). This CDR3 has 16 amino acids. The DNA of the CDR3 is TGTGCCACCAGCAGAGCCAGGGGTCAGGGTCAGTACGAGCAGTACTTC. The encoded protein is CATSRARGQGQYEQYF.

V usage is TRBV5-1 and J usage is TRBJ1-1, with 7 bases matching TRBD1. V shed 4 bases, J shed 4 bases, and the junction held 7 bases outside the gene matches. The CDR3 covers 14 residues. Per the germline V gene, CDR1 is SGHRS and CDR2 is YFSETQ. The CDR3 region has the DNA TGCGCCAGCAGCGGAGACAGGGCGAGCACTGAAGCTTTCTTT. Its protein product is CASSGDRASTEAFF.

CDR3 sequence: CASFRQGGNQPQHF. Here the CDR3 DNA reads TGTGCCAGCTTCCGACAGGGCGGCAATCAGCCCCAGCATTTT. The chain uses TRBV28 and TRBJ1-5; 7 nucleotides align to TRBD1. CDR1 and CDR2 from the germline V gene are MDHEN and SYDVKM. This CDR3 has 14 residues. J lost 2 bases, V lost 8 bases, and 6 bases had no gene match.

This sequence joins TRBV5-1 and TRBJ2-1, with 12 bases lining up with TRBD1. The germline CDR1 and CDR2 sequences are SGHRS and YFSETQ. This CDR3 has 15 amino acids. V lost 5 bases and J lost 9; bases outside the gene matches: 9. The CDR3 sequence: CASSLGTGGEGEQFF. The CDR3 DNA is TGCGCCAGCAGTCTCGGGACAGGGGGCGAGGGTGAGCAGTTCTTC.

The chain uses TRBV6-5 and TRBJ1-1, with D unresolved. This CDR3 region has 11 residues. Germline V lookup: CDR1 MNHEY, CDR2 SVGAGI. Trimming stripped 2 bases from V and 10 bases from J, with 8 bases between. The CDR3 here is CASSYSGRAFF. The CDR3 DNA reads TGTGCCAGCAGTTACAGCGGTCGAGCTTTCTTT.

The chain carries TRBV19 and TRBJ2-1; the D gene is possibly TRBD2 (6 bases). The CDR3 is made up of 17 amino acids. The V and J ends lost 6 bases and 5 bases respectively, with 23 bases between them. The germline gives CDR1 LNHDA, CDR2 SQIVND (reference sequence). Written as DNA, the CDR3 is TGTGCCAGTAGGGCCGCAGTGGGAGGAGGGAAAGACAATGAGCAGTTCTTC. This encodes CASRAAVGGGKDNEQFF.